The entry that follows covers one T cell receptor (beta chain) sequence. Its antigen is unknown. One base away there is no much larger clone; base qualities are not given. In total, approximately 690 healthy bone marrow donors made up the cohort. At the time of sampling, every cohort member was nominally healthy, though immune exposures that went unrecorded were likely present. The donor was CMV seronegative and belonged to the group of around 400 seronegative cohort members. A peripheral blood sample was collected from each donor, and TCR beta sequencing was performed on peripheral blood mononuclear cells. Genomic DNA was extracted from the blood cell samples with the Qiagen DNeasy Blood Extraction Kit. Library preparation employed the immunoSEQ multiplex PCR assay. A mixture of 60 forward primers for TCR Vbeta segments and 13 reverse primers for TCR Jbeta segments was used in the multiplex PCR. A multiplex PCR assay on genomic DNA amplified the CDR3 region of rearranged TCR beta genes. Amplified TCR beta libraries were sequenced as 87-base-pair reads on the Illumina HiSeq System. The study's processing was this. Across the 500 to 750 repertoires, a later analysis counted tens of millions of unique TCR beta chains, roughly 11 million of which were shared by at least two donors. A nearest-neighbor algorithm error-corrected the raw reads and collapsed the reads into unique sequences, merging closely related sequences to remove PCR and sequencing errors. Alignment of CDR3 sequences to IMGT reference sequences was used to assign V, D and J gene segments. For a sequence to be retained, at least a six-nucleotide match to both a V gene segment and a J gene segment was required. Rearrangements were classified as productive when the CDR3 lacked stop codons and remained in frame with V and J, and all other rearrangements were classified as non-productive. CDR3 was defined by IMGT convention, running from the second conserved V-encoded cysteine to the conserved J-encoded phenylalanine. In an earlier analysis of approximately 500 of the donors, sequences lacking an unambiguous match to a single V gene segment were excluded. An earlier analysis of a few hundred of the donors classified V segments as functional when productive rearrangements were above 56.7% and as segregating when the standard deviation between donors was above 5%. A statistical classification framework was developed to diagnose cytomegalovirus status using the catalog of TCR beta chain sequences. In a later analysis, V and J genes were assigned by comparing TCR nucleotide sequences against IMGT/GENE-DB human TR gene sequences. Using the TCRdist pipeline, a later analysis assigned CDR3 sequences along with most-parsimonious VDJ recombination scenarios. In a later analysis, every TCR beta chain was defined by the combination of its CDR3 amino acid sequence and its V-gene family, and reads without a unique V-gene family were dropped. To address suspected cross-contamination and a sequencing artifact, a later analysis removed approximately 600 highly shared, low-generation-probability nucleotide sequences. In a later analysis, a clonal expansion index for each public chain was calculated from normalized within-repertoire ranks of inferred template counts. A later analysis computed generation probabilities with a VDJ recombination model fitted to out-of-frame rearrangements, and checked the results against IGoR. A later analysis scored TCR-TCR, TCR-HLA and TCR-CMV co-occurrence with hypergeometric tests, applying a repertoire-size bias correction to TCR pairs. In a later analysis, false discovery rates were estimated by permuting HLA or CMV assignments 20 times. In a later analysis, co-occurring TCRs were grouped with DBSCAN, and TCRdist sequence similarity was added when clustering was performed within HLA-allele-positive subsets. Co-occurrence clustering excluded repertoires with fewer than 30,000 or more than 120,000 public chains, plus five with anomalous nucleotide sharing. This is the immuneACCESS table as TCRdb keeps it, with only in-frame sequences that have V and J called. A part of the clones is gone; compared with another copy, unresolved V genes explain less than half, and the rest is unexplained. The DNA was the basis for D and trimming; V, J and clone size are from that table. For this sample the table gives approximately 150,000 clones, of which roughly 85% were detected only once. Of the sample, approximately 0.66% is held by the ten largest clones.

This sample was included in a study of cytomegalovirus exposure and HLA in healthy donors (dated by TCRdb to about 2017). For the wider study: According to an earlier analysis of 587 of the donors, about 170 million T cells yielded 100 million or so unique TCR beta sequences and 276 Gb of sequence data. Every discovery cohort repertoire had been produced on one sequencing platform. The T cell repertoires of roughly 660 subjects were profiled by immunosequencing and related to cytomegalovirus serostatus. Among some 410 genotyped donors of the cohort, an average of approximately 240,000 unique TCR beta nucleotide sequences was sequenced per donor, of which about 19% were non-productive. The study combined high-throughput TCR immunosequencing, statistical association of individual TCRs with disease status, and machine learning to predict cytomegalovirus infection status. A later analysis re-analyzed previously published TCR beta repertoires from several hundred donors and added high-resolution HLA genotyping to study TCR occurrence patterns. An earlier analysis of 587 of the donors used high-throughput TCR beta sequencing to judge whether each TCR beta V gene segment behaved as functional or pseudogenic. Among the roughly 400 genotyped donors, approximately 76% belonged to the genetic ancestry cluster associated with self-reported Caucasian donors. Besides the first cohort of more than 650 subjects, a separate validation cohort made up of some 110 different subjects was used. Both class I and class II loci were covered by HLA typing, at four-digit resolution. Roughly 310 gigabases of sequencing data and roughly 90 million unique TCR sequences were included in an early release covering roughly 700 HLA-typed donors. Genome-wide SNP genotypes for about 55% of the roughly 670 donors were used in a later genetic analysis, which treated that subset as a discovery cohort. The study aimed to test whether signatures of past pathogen exposure could be identified by cataloging public T cell receptors. Because of strong linkage in the cohort, roughly 5 DR-DQ haplotypes were treated as single units for association and clustering. The later analysis used no new phenotypic data to find candidate immune exposures, relying instead on TCR beta sequences and their occurrence across donors. The number of donors typed differed by locus, with about 629-640 for A, B, C, DRB1 and DQB1, around 500 for DQA1, 600 to 610 for DPA1, and some 440 for DPB1. Donor age, sex, ethnicity and CMV serostatus were compiled alongside the repertoire data.

What the study reported, not specific to this receptor: Presence/absence analyses assumed roughly uniform sequencing depth across donors, an assumption that may not hold. A group of highly shared sequence variants was considered likely to be a technical artifact of the sequencing pipeline. According to a later analysis, TCR association rates differed among HLA loci, with DRB1 alleles showing the most associated TCRs and HLA-C alleles showing the fewest. A later analysis reported that several top co-occurrence clusters appeared linked to parvovirus B19, influenza, CMV and Epstein-Barr virus. Linkage disequilibrium might explain the correlated functional status among segregating V segments, but an unknown experimental factor could not be ruled out. Specific HLA alleles were associated with some 15,000 TCR beta sequences at a false discovery rate of 0.05 in a later analysis. A few of the identified cytomegalovirus-associated TCR beta chains were confirmed in vitro to be specific for cytomegalovirus antigens. According to a later genetic analysis, donors in an Asian-associated ancestry cluster had fewer N-insertions in productive TCRs than the approximately 650-donor mean. The study listed 150 to 200 TCR beta chains as associated with cytomegalovirus. The earlier analysis of 450 to 700 of the donors excluded approximately 15 rarely observed V segments, including chromosome 9 orphons, because counts were too low. For the cohort, immune exposure information was limited to CMV serostatus. Because HLA typing was unavailable for some donors at each locus, only the typed subset was used in association tests. Compared with equally common non-associated chains, HLA-associated TCR beta chains in a later analysis were more clonally expanded and had lower generation probabilities. When HLA alleles, especially DR and DQ, strongly co-occurred, TCR associations were difficult to assign to individual alleles. Across donors, most TCR sequences were observed very rarely, whereas some public TCRs were present in many individuals. A later genetic analysis associated a missense DCLRE1C variant with V-gene and J-gene trimming of TCR beta chains, and an independent cohort replicated the association. According to the authors, the approach could potentially be generalized to other disease states and immunological phenotypes. According to a later analysis, most CMV-associated TCR beta chains appeared to be HLA-restricted, and the HLA associations seemed to be driven largely by CMV exposure. Broadly in line with IMGT annotations, most TCR beta V segments showed up in productive rearrangements about 90% or about 30% of the time in an earlier analysis of 450 to 600 of the donors. The classifier was reported to diagnose cytomegalovirus status with high specificity and sensitivity in both the original and validation cohorts. The cohort was sequenced for TCR beta chains only, and without alpha or paired-chain data the features that could be detected were limited. A further reported finding was that TCR beta sequences accurately predicted the HLA-A and HLA-B alleles for most subjects in the first cohort.

The source material was PBMCs. This TCR derives from a male donor in good health and CMV-seronegative.

DNA sequence: TGTGCCACCAGCAGAGACCGGACAGGTCCAGCTGAAAAACTGTTTTTT. It specifies CATSRDRTGPAEKLFF. The chain is made from TRBV15 and TRBJ1-4; 7 middle bases align to TRBD1. The germline V and J ends show losses of 0 bases and 7 bases respectively, and no gene match explains 8 bases of the junction. From the germline V gene (reference sequence), CDR1 is LNHNV and CDR2 is YYDKDF. The cysteine opens and the phenylalanine closes a CDR3 of 16 amino acids. Kept here is only the CDR3 DNA, which spans 48 bases and is read in frame from base 1.